The 9 T cell receptor beta chains in this list originate from one sample, sequenced in a study of CD8 T cells in ankylosing spondylitis. One entry per CDR3 protein results from TCRdb running MiXCR on the 5' RACE reads. The table shows some 200,000 distinct CDR3 sequences, with over 10% occurring only once. Sequencing used blood, either unsorted or a sorted T cell fraction (not recorded which). The receptors come from a male donor with ankylosing spondylitis or in good health (not recorded which).

CDR3 DNA sequence: TGTGCCAGCAGTTACTCGAGGGGTTCGAACACCGGGGAGCTGTTTTTT. Protein product: CASSYSRGSNTGELFF. The chain links TRBV6-2 or TRBV6-3 to TRBJ2-2, with D perhaps given as TRBD1 or TRBD2 (5 bases each). Germline loops: CDR1 MNHEY, CDR2 SVGEGT. V lost 0 bases, J lost 0 bases, and 8 bases lay in between. The CDR3 consists of 16 residues.

The chain has TRBV7-8 and TRBJ2-5; 10 bases match TRBD2. Germline lookup yields CDR1 SGHVS and CDR2 FQNEAQ. Losses at the gene ends were 5 bases for V and 4 bases for J; bases not matched to a gene: 13. The CDR3 spans 17 residues. CDR3 DNA sequence: TGTGCCAGCAGCCAGCGGGCGAGCGGGGGGGTCCCAGAGACCCAGTACTTC. Translation gives CASSQRASGGVPETQYF. The whole variable domain, filled in from reference TRBV7-8 and TRBJ2-5, reads GAGVSQSPRYKVAKRGQDVALRCDPISGHVSLFWYQQALGQGPEFLTYFQNEAQLDKSGLPSDRFFAERPEGSVSTLKIQRTQQEDSAVYLCASSQRASGGVPETQYFGPGTRLLVL.

This clonotype was seen a handful of times. The chain uses TRBV9 and TRBJ2-5; D is unresolved. Trimming took off 4 bases at V and 5 bases at J, with 15 bases between the two ends. Germline CDR1 SGDLS, CDR2 YYNGEE. The CDR3 has 14 amino acids. The CDR3 sequence: CASSISGVVETQYF. In DNA, the CDR3 is TGTGCCAGCAGCATCTCCGGTGTGGTGGAGACCCAGTACTTC.

The chain has TRBV14 and TRBJ1-2; 10 bases align to TRBD1. The germline V gene encodes CDR1 SGHDN and CDR2 FVKESK. This CDR3 is built from 17 residues. The trim removed 1 base at V and 4 bases at J, leaving 9 bases unmatched. The CDR3 protein is CASSQGQGAFASYGYTF. CDR3 DNA: TGTGCCAGCAGCCAAGGACAGGGGGCTTTTGCCAGCTATGGCTACACCTTC. The full variable domain, in which reference TRBV14 and TRBJ1-2 provide the parts outside the CDR3, is EAGVTQFPSHSVIEKGQTVTLRCDPISGHDNLYWYRRVMGKEIKFLLHFVKESKQDESGMPNNRFLAERTGGTYSTLKVQPAELEDSGVYFCASSQGQGAFASYGYTFGSGTRLTVV.

The gene calls are TRBV7-9 and TRBJ2-4, with D possibly matching TRBD2 (6 bases). The germline CDR1 and CDR2 sequences are SEHNR and FQNEAQ (reference sequence). There are 14 residues in the CDR3. The V end lost 3 bases, the J end lost 8 bases, and 14 bases lay between the germline ends. The CDR3 here is CASSFHRDLDIQYF. In DNA, the CDR3 is TGTGCCAGCAGCTTCCACCGGGACTTGGACATTCAGTACTTC.

The chain combines TRBV2 with TRBJ2-3, with a tentative D call TRBD1 (6 bases). Germline V gives CDR1 SNHLY, CDR2 FYNNEI. The CDR3 extends over 14 amino acids. With 7 bases removed from V and 0 bases from J, the gap between germline ends came to 11 bases. The CDR3 nucleotides are TGTGCCAGCAAGACAGGTTCTAGCACAGATACGCAGTATTTT. It encodes CASKTGSSTDTQYF.

This sequence joins TRBV20-1 and TRBJ2-2, with a tentative D call TRBD1 (6 bases). V was trimmed by 2 bases and J by 4 bases, leaving 20 bases between them. The CDR3 runs 17 residues. Germline V lookup: CDR1 DFQATT, CDR2 SNEGSKA (reference sequence). The CDR3 reads CSARPNHREVGTGELFF. As DNA, the CDR3 is TGCAGTGCTAGACCTAACCACAGGGAAGTGGGCACCGGGGAGCTGTTTTTT.

This clonotype was picked up many times. The V call is TRBV29-1, the J call TRBJ2-5; a weak D match, TRBD2 (6 bases). Germline V gene lookup returns CDR1 SQVTM and CDR2 ANQGSEA. This CDR3 has 12 residues. V gave up 6 bases and J gave up 5 bases, with 13 bases separating them. CDR3 in DNA: TGCAGCGTGGGGGGATTATGGGAGACCCAGTACTTC. This codes for CSVGGLWETQYF.

The V and J genes are TRBV20-1 and TRBJ2-3; D tentatively reads TRBD1 or TRBD2 (5 bases each). The CDR3 is made up of 13 amino acids. Germline V gives CDR1 DFQATT, CDR2 SNEGSKA (reference sequence). The germline V and J ends were trimmed by 6 bases and 3 bases, with 13 bases remaining between them. The CDR3 DNA reads TGCAGTGCCCCCTCGAGGGGTACAGATACGCAGTATTTT. Translation gives CSAPSRGTDTQYF.